This entry describes one TCR beta chain. These data come from a study of blood T cell repertoires in COVID-19. Looking at the study overall: T cells, B-cell-depleted T cells, or PBMCs supplied cDNA or gDNA.

CDR3 length: 15 residues. Germline loops: CDR1 MDHEN, CDR2 SYDVKM. V was clipped by 5 bases and J by 6 bases, with 14 bases between them. Under the authors' procedure: Estimation of nucleated cell counts relied on the amplification of reference gene primers. Sequenced by immunoSEQ multiplex PCR; TCRdb stores in-frame clones only, minus some. That table is the source of V, J and clone size, and D and trimming were worked out from the DNA. The table records 250,000 to 350,000 clones, roughly 90% of them present only once. V gene TRBV28 combines with J gene TRBJ1-6; maybe TRBD1 (6 bases). Sequences were obtained from peripheral blood. This receptor was taken from a woman in her forties or fifties with active or convalescent COVID-19. The CDR3 loop is CASSPPDSLNSPLHF. Written as DNA, the CDR3 is TGTGCCAGCAGTCCCCCGGACAGTCTTAATTCACCCCTCCACTTT.